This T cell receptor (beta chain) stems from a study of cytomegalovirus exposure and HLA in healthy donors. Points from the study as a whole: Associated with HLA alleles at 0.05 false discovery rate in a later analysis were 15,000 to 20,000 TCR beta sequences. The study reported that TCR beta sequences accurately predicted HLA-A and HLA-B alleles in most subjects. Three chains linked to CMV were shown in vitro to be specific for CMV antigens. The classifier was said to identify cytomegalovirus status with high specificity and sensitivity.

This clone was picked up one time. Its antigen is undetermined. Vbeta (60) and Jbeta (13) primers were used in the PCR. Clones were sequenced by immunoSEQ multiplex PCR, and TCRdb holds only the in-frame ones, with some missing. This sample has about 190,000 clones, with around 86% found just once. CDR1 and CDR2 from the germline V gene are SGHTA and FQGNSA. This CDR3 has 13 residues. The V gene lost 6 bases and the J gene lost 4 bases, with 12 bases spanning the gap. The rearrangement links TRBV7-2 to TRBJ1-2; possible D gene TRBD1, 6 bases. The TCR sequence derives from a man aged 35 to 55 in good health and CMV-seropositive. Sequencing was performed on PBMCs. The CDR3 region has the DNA TGTGCCAGCAGGCAAGGGGGGGGCTATGGCTACACCTTC. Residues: CASRQGGGYGYTF.